This T cell receptor (beta chain) derives from a study of response to subunit inactivated influenza vaccine. Study findings and constraints: The authors proposed limited new T cell recruitment per seasonal influenza vaccination.

As for this clonotype: What it recognizes is unknown.

The CDR3 extends over 12 amino acids. The germline V gene encodes CDR1 LGHNA and CDR2 YNFKEQ. V was shortened by 4 bases and J by 15 bases, with 16 bases between the two germline ends. TCRdb reanalysed the RT-PCR reads using MiXCR and keeps one entry per CDR3 protein. The sample lists about 780,000 distinct CDR3 sequences, approximately 18% occurring once. This clonotype was obtained from a man aged 50-60 years who received an inactivated influenza vaccine. The rearrangement uses TRBV4-2 and TRBJ2-1; D may be TRBD1 or TRBD2 (5 bases each). Material: PBMCs from blood, obtained less than 6 days after vaccination. DNA of the CDR3: TGTGCCAGCAGCCTCTCCGGGACGTACGTGTTCTTC. This gives the protein CASSLSGTYVFF.